This T cell receptor (beta chain) was sequenced during a study of blood T cell repertoires in COVID-19. The CDR3 spans 11 residues. The V end was cut by 2 bases, the J end by 11 bases, with 9 bases between. CDR1 is LNHDA, CDR2 SQIVND, per germline (reference sequence). Per the original methods: Scientists estimated how many nucleated cells there were by amplifying reference gene primers. TCRdb keeps only in-frame clones here, not all; method: immunoSEQ multiplex PCR. The V and J calls and clone size were taken over from that table, and D and trimming were inferred from the DNA. The sample records about 230,000 clones, approximately 80% being singletons.

The sequence came from a man aged 35 to 55 with acute or convalescent COVID-19. The V call is TRBV19, the J call TRBJ1-2; D call uncertain. Sequencing was performed on peripheral blood. This CDR3 reads CASSISARYTF. For the CDR3, the DNA is TGTGCCAGTAGTATAAGCGCCCGGTACACCTTC. Using reference TRBV19 and TRBJ1-2 for the parts outside the CDR3, the full variable domain is DGGITQSPKYLFRKEGQNVTLSCEQNLNHDAMYWYRQDPGQGLRLIYYSQIVNDFQKGDIAEGYSVSREKKESFPLTVTSAQKNPTAFYLCASSISARYTFGSGTRLTVV.